The text below deals with one T cell receptor beta chain. The ends lost 5 bases at V and 8 bases at J; junction bases unmatched: 10. The CDR3 sequence is 15 residues long. CDR1 is SEHNR and CDR2 is FQNEAQ in the germline V gene (reference sequence). The data stem from a study of blood T cell repertoires in COVID-19. Study-wide background: The United States, Italy and Spain provided the acute and convalescent COVID-19 samples.

In the source study's methods: Estimation of nucleated cell counts was performed using reference gene primer amplification. Clones were read by immunoSEQ multiplex PCR, and TCRdb kept only the in-frame ones, dropping some. The V and J calls and the clone size are those of that table, but D and trimming were determined from the DNA. This sample has approximately 170,000 clones; about nine tenths occur once, and the top ten carry around 0.77%. Participants, about 18 to 90 years old, spanned 25 or so US areas. Cohort 3 recovery required two negative PCRs, clearance, or symptom resolution. The TCR originated in a woman between 18 and 29 years old who had recovered from COVID-19. The chain uses TRBV7-9 and TRBJ1-4; TRBD1 matches at 8 bases. The sample taken for sequencing was PBMCs or T cells enriched from blood (not recorded which). CDR3 loop: CASSRRTGFREKLFF. The CDR3 DNA reads TGTGCCAGCAGCCGACGGACAGGGTTCCGCGAAAAACTGTTTTTT.